This T cell receptor (beta chain) was captured by sequencing in a study of blood T cell repertoires in COVID-19. Study information: Samples taken during acute and convalescent COVID-19 were collected in the United States, Italy and Spain. Sources were T cells, B-cell-depleted T cells, or PBMCs; the material itself was cDNA or gDNA.

This table comes from immunoSEQ multiplex PCR, and its TCRdb copy is limited to in-frame clones, with some not included. The sample carries 90,000 to 110,000 clones, around four fifths recorded once. This CDR3 spans 14 amino acids. V lost 3 bases and J lost 0, with 12 bases in between. CDR1 and CDR2 from the germline V gene are GTSNPN and SVGIG (reference sequence). Sequencing used peripheral blood. The receptor was isolated from a woman aged 60-75 years with acute or convalescent COVID-19. The chain combines TRBV30 with TRBJ2-7; D is possibly TRBD1 (6 bases). This chain's CDR3 is CAWSPGTTSYEQYF. As DNA, the CDR3 is TGTGCCTGGAGCCCCGGGACAACCTCCTACGAGCAGTACTTC.